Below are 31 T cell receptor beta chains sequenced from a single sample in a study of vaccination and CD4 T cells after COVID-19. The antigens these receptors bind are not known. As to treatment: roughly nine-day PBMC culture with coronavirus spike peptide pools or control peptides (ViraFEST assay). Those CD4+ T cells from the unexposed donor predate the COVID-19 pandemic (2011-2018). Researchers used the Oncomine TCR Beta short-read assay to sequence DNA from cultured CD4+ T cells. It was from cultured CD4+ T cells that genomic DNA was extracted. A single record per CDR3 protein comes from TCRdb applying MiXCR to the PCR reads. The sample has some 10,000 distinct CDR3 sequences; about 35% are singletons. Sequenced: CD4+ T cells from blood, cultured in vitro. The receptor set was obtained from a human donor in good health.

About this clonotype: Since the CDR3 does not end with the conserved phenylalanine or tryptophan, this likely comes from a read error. DNA of the CDR3: TGCAGTGCTAGAGACCTCCAGGGGATAGCCACAGATACGCAGTATCTT. This gives the protein CSARDLQGIATDTQYL. The chain couples TRBV20-1 to TRBJ2-3; possibly TRBD1 for D (6 bases). V was shortened by 0 bases and J by 2 bases, with 15 bases between the two germline ends. Germline V lookup: CDR1 DFQATT, CDR2 SNEGSKA (reference sequence). The length of the CDR3 is 16 residues.

CDR3 sequence reads: CASSLTSFHEQYF. The CDR3 nucleotides are TGTGCCAGCAGCTTGACTAGCTTCCACGAGCAGTACTTC. The gene calls are TRBV5-4 and TRBJ2-7; a possible D gene is TRBD2 (6 bases). The germline gives CDR1 SGHNT, CDR2 YYREEE (reference sequence). The V end lost 1 base, the J end lost 5 bases, and 10 bases lay between the germline ends. This CDR3 has 13 residues.

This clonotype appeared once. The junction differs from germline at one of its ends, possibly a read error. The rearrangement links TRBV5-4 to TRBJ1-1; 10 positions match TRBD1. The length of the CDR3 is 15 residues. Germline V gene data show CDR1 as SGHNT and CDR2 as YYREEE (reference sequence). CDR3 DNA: TGTGCCAGCAGCTCCGCGGGACAGGGGAACACTGAAGCTCTCTTT. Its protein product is CASSSAGQGNTEALF.

The CDR3 sequence: CSARLGQGGYGYTF. The CDR3 DNA reads TGCAGTGCTAGGCTTGGACAGGGCGGCTATGGCTACACCTTC. J is TRBJ1-2 and V is TRBV20-1; 8 bases map to TRBD1. The CDR3 loop spans 14 amino acids. Germline lookup yields CDR1 DFQATT and CDR2 SNEGSKA (reference sequence). Trimming at V came to 3 bases and at J to 4 bases, leaving 7 bases not matched to a gene.

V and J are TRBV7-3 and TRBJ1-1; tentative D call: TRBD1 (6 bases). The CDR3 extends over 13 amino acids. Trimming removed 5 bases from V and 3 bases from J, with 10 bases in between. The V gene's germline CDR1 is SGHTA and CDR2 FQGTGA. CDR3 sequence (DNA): TGTGCCAGCAGCAGTTACAGGGACACTGAAGCTTTCTTT. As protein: CASSSYRDTEAFF.

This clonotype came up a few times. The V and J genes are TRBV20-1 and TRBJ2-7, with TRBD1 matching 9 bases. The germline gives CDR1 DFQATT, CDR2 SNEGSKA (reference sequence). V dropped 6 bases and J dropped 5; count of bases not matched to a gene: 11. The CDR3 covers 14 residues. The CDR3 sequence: CSARSRTGVDEQYF. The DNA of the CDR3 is TGCAGTGCACGAAGTCGGACAGGGGTCGACGAGCAGTACTTC.

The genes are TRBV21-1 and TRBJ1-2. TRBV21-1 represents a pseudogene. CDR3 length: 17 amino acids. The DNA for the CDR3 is TGTGCCAGCAGCAAAGATTGCCAGAAGAGAACTAACTATGGCTACACCTTC. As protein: CASSKDCQKRTNYGYTF.

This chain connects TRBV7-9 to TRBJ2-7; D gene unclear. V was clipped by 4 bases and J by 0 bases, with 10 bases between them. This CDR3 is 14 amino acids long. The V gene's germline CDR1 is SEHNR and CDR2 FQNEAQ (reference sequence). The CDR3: CASSSITNSYEQYF. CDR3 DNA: TGTGCCAGCAGCTCCATTACTAACTCCTACGAGCAGTACTTC.

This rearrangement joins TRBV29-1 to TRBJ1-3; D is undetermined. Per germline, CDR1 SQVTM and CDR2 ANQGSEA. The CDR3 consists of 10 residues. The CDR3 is CAYSGNTIYF. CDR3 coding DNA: TGCGCGTACTCTGGAAACACCATATATTTT.

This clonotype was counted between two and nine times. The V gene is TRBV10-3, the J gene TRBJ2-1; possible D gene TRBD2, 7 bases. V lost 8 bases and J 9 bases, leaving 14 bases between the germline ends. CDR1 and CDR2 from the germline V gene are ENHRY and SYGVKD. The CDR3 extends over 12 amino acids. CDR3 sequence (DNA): TGTGCCATCGCCCCCGGGGGGCGTGAGCAGTTCTTC. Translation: CAIAPGGREQFF.

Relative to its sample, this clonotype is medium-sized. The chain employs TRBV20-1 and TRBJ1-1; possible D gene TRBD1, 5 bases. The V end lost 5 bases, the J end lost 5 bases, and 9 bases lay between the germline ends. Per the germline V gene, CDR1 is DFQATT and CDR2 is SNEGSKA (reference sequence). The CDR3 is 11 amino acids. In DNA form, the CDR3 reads TGCAGTGCTGCGGGGCAGACTGAAGCTTTCTTT. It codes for CSAAGQTEAFF.

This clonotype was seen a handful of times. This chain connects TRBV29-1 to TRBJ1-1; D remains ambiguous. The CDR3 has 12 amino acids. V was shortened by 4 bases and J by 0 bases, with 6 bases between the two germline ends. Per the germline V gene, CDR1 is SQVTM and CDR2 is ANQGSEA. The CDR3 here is CSVGDMNTEAFF. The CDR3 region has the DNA TGCAGCGTTGGAGATATGAACACTGAAGCTTTCTTT.

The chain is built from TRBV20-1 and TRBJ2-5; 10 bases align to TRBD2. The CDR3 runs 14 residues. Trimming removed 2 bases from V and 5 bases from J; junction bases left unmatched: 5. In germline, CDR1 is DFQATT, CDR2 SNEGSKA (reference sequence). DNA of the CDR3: TGCAGTGCTAGACTAGCGGGAGTGGGTGAGACCCAGTACTTC. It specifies CSARLAGVGETQYF.

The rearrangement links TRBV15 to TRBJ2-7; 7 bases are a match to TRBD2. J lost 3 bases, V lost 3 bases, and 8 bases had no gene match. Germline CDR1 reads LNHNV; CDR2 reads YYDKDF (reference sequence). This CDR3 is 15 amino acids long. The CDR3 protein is CATSRAGTTYYEQYF. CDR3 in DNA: TGTGCCACCAGCAGGGCCGGGACTACTTACTACGAGCAGTACTTC.

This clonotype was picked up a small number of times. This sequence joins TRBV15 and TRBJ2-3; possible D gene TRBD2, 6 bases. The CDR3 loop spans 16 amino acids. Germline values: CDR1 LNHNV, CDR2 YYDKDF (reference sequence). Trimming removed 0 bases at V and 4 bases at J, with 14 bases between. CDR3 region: CATSREYGGTADTQYF. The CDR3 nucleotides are TGTGCCACCAGCAGAGAATATGGGGGGACGGCAGATACGCAGTATTTT. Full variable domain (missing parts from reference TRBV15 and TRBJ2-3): DAMVIQNPRYQVTQFGKPVTLSCSQTLNHNVMYWYQQKSSQAPKLLFHYYDKDFNNEADTPDNFQSRRPNTSFCFLDIRSPGLGDTAMYLCATSREYGGTADTQYFGPGTRLTVL.

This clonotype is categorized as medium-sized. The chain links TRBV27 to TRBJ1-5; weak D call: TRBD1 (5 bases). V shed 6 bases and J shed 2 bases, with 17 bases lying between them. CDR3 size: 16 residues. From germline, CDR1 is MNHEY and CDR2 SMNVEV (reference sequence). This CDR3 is CASSTMWGRGNQPQHF. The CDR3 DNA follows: TGTGCCAGCAGCACCATGTGGGGCAGGGGCAATCAGCCCCAGCATTTT.

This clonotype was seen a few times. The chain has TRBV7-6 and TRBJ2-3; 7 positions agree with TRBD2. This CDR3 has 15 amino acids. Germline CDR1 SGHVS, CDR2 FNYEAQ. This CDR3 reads CASGDSGFYTDTQYF. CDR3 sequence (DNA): TGTGCAAGCGGGGATTCAGGTTTCTACACAGATACGCAGTATTTT. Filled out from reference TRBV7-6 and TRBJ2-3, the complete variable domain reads GAGVSQSPRYKVTKRGQDVALRCDPISGHVSLYWYRQALGQGPEFLTYFNYEAQQDKSGLPNDRFSAERPEGSISTLTIQRTEQRDSAMYRCASGDSGFYTDTQYFGPGTRLTVL.

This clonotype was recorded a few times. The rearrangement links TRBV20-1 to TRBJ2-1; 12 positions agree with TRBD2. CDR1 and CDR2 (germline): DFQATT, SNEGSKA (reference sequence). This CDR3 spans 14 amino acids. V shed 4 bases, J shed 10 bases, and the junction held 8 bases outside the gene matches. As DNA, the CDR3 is TGCAGTGCTAAGGAGACTAGCGGGAGTTCAGAGCAGTTCTTC. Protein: CSAKETSGSSEQFF.

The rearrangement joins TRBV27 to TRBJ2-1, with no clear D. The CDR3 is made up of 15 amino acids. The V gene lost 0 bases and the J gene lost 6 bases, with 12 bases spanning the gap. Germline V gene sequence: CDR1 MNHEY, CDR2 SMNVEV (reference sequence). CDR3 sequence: CASSLSGWLSNEQFF. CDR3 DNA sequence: TGTGCCAGCAGTTTATCGGGGTGGTTATCCAATGAGCAGTTCTTC.

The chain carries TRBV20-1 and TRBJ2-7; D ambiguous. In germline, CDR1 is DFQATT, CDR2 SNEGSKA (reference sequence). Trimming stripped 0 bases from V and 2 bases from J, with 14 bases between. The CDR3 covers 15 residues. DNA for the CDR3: TGCAGTGCTAGAGATAAGGCTACAACACCCTACGAGCAGTACTTC. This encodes CSARDKATTPYEQYF.

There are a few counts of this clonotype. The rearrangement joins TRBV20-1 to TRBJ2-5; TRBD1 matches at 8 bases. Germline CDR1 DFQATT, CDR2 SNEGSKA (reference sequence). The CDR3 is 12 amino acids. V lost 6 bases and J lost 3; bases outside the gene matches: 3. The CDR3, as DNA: TGCAGTGCCCCGACAGGGGAAGAGACCCAGTACTTC. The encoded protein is CSAPTGEETQYF.

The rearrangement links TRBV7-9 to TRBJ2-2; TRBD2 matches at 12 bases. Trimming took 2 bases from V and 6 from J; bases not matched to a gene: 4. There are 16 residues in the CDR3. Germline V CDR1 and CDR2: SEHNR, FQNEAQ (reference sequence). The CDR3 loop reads CASSLPLAGGPGELFF. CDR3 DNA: TGTGCCAGCAGCTTACCACTAGCGGGAGGTCCCGGGGAGCTGTTTTTT. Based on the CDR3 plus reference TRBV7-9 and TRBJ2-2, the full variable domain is DTGVSQNPRHKITKRGQNVTFRCDPISEHNRLYWYRQTLGQGPEFLTYFQNEAQLEKSRLLSDRFSAERPKGSFSTLEIQRTEQGDSAMYLCASSLPLAGGPGELFFGEGSRLTVL.

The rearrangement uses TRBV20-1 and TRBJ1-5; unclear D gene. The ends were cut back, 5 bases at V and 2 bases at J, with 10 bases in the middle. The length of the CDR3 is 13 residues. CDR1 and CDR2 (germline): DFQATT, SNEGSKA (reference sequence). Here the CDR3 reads CSAQSLGNQPQHF. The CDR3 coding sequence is TGCAGTGCTCAGAGTTTGGGCAATCAGCCCCAGCATTTT.

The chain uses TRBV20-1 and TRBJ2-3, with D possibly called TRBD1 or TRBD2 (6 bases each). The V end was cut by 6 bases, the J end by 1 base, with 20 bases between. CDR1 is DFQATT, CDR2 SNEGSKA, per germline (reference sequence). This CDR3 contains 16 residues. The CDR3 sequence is CSATRGAFPGTDTQYF. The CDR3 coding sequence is TGCAGTGCCACGAGGGGGGCCTTTCCAGGCACAGATACGCAGTATTTT.

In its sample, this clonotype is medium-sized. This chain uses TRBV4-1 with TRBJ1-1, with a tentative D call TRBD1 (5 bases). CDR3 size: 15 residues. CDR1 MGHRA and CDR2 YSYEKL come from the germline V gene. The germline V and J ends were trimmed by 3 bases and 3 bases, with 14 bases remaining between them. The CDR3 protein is CASSQGTARDTEAFF. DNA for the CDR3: TGCGCCAGCAGCCAGGGGACGGCCCGGGACACTGAAGCTTTCTTT.

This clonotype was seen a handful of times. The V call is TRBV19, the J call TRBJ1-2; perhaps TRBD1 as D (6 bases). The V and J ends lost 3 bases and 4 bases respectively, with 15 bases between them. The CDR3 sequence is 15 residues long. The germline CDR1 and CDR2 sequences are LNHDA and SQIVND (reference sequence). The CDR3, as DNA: TGTGCCAGTAGTATTAGGGTGGACAGCACCTATGGCTACACCTTC. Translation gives CASSIRVDSTYGYTF. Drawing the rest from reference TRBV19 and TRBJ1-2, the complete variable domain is DGGITQSPKYLFRKEGQNVTLSCEQNLNHDAMYWYRQDPGQGLRLIYYSQIVNDFQKGDIAEGYSVSREKKESFPLTVTSAQKNPTAFYLCASSIRVDSTYGYTFGSGTRLTVV.

The CDR3 region has the DNA TGTGCCACCAGTGATTTTGCTACACAGGGTCCGGGAGAGACCCAGTACTTC. Amino acid sequence: CATSDFATQGPGETQYF. The rearrangement joins TRBV24-1 to TRBJ2-5; possible D gene TRBD1, 6 bases. Germline lookup yields CDR1 KGHDR and CDR2 SFDVKD. The CDR3 contains 17 residues. V lost 1 base and J 4 bases, leaving 18 bases between the germline ends.

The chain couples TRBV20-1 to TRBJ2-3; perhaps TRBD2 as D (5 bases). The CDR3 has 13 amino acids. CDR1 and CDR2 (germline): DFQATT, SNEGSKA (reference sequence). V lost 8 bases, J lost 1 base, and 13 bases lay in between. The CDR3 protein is CSLRDGGTDTQYF. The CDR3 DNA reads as TGCAGTCTCCGCGACGGGGGCACAGATACGCAGTATTTT.

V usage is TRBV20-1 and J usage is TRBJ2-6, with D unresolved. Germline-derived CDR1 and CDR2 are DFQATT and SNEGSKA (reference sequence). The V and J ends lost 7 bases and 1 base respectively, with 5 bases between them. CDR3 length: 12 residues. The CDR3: CSGSSGANVLTF. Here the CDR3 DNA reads TGCAGTGGGAGTTCTGGGGCCAACGTCCTGACTTTC.

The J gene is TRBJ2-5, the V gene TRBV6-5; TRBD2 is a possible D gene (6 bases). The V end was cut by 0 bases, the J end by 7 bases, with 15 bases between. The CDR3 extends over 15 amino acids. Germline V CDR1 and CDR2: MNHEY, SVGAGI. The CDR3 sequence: CASSYSDGTSGTQYF. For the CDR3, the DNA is TGTGCCAGCAGTTACTCGGACGGGACTTCCGGGACCCAGTACTTC.

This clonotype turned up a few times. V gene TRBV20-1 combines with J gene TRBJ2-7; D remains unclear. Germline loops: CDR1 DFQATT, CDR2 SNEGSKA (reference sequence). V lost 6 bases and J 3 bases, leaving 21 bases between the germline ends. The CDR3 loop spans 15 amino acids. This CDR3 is CSATSMATESYEQYF. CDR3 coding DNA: TGCAGTGCAACTTCTATGGCTACCGAAAGCTACGAGCAGTACTTC.